A single sample is the source of the 13 T cell receptor beta chains below, sequenced in a study of OX40 agonist ivuxolimab in advanced cancers. Sequenced by immunoSEQ multiplex PCR; TCRdb stores in-frame clones only, minus some. The sample has around 48,000 clones, roughly 80% seen once. The specimen comprised CD4+ or CD8+ T cells sorted from blood, sampled in a trial of the OX40 agonist ivuxolimab. The receptors here all came from an adult with an advanced solid tumor such as melanoma, head and neck, liver or kidney cancer.

The gene calls are TRBV19 and TRBJ2-7, with D possibly matching TRBD2 (6 bases). This CDR3 has 12 amino acids. Germline loops: CDR1 LNHDA, CDR2 SQIVND (reference sequence). Trimming left V 3 bases short and J 6 bases short, with 9 bases between. CDR3 DNA: TGTGCCAGTAGTATGGAGGGGTTCGAGCAGTACTTC. This encodes CASSMEGFEQYF.

The chain recombines TRBV5-1 with TRBJ2-3; the D gene is possibly TRBD2 (6 bases). The germline CDR1 and CDR2 sequences are SGHRS and YFSETQ. V was shortened by 4 bases and J by 2 bases, with 11 bases between the two germline ends. The CDR3 loop spans 14 amino acids. The chain's CDR3 is CASSQTSTTDTQYF. In DNA, the CDR3 is TGCGCCAGCAGCCAGACTAGTACCACAGATACGCAGTATTTT.

This clone was seen a single time. This sequence joins TRBV9 and TRBJ2-2, with unresolved D. The CDR3 runs to 16 residues. CDR1 is SGDLS and CDR2 is YYNGEE in the germline V gene. Trimming stripped 0 bases from V and 5 bases from J, with 14 bases between. CDR3 region: CASSVAMRVETGELFF. CDR3 bases: TGTGCCAGCAGCGTAGCTATGAGAGTTGAAACCGGGGAGCTGTTTTTT. The variable domain in full, with the rest retrieved from reference TRBV9 and TRBJ2-2, is DSGVTQTPKHLITATGQRVTLRCSPRSGDLSVYWYQQSLDQGLQFLIQYYNGEERAKGNILERFSAQQFPDLHSELNLSSLELGDSALYFCASSVAMRVETGELFFGEGSRLTVL.

This chain links TRBV30 with TRBJ1-3; D is possibly TRBD1 (5 bases). V was trimmed by 4 bases and J by 2 bases, leaving 15 bases between them. The CDR3 contains 15 residues. Germline V gene data show CDR1 as GTSNPN and CDR2 as SVGIG (reference sequence). CDR3 DNA: TGTGCCTGGATTGCCAAGGACATCGCTGGAAACACCATATATTTT. Translating gives CAWIAKDIAGNTIYF.

This chain connects TRBV19 to TRBJ1-4, with D uncertain. The CDR3 extends over 14 amino acids. Per the germline V gene, CDR1 is LNHDA and CDR2 is SQIVND (reference sequence). Trimming left V 6 bases short and J 1 base short, with 9 bases between. The CDR3: CASRGRVTNEKLFF. DNA of the CDR3: TGTGCCAGTAGGGGAAGAGTAACTAATGAAAAACTGTTTTTT.

This sequence joins TRBV6-5 and TRBJ1-2, with TRBD1 identical over 7 bases. This CDR3 region has 15 residues. J lost 6 bases, V lost 2 bases, and 9 bases had no gene match. Germline V lookup: CDR1 MNHEY, CDR2 SVGAGI. The CDR3 here is CASSYLTGEGHGYTF. The DNA of the CDR3 is TGTGCCAGCAGTTACCTTACAGGGGAGGGGCATGGCTACACCTTC.

The V and J genes are TRBV5-8 and TRBJ2-7; D is unresolved. V gave up 1 base and J gave up 2 bases, with 4 bases separating them. Germline V gives CDR1 SGHTS, CDR2 YDEGEE. This CDR3 spans 12 amino acids. This chain's CDR3 is CASSLYPYEQYF. The CDR3 region has the DNA TGTGCCAGCAGCTTGTACCCCTACGAGCAGTACTTC. The complete variable domain, with remaining parts taken from reference TRBV5-8 and TRBJ2-7, reads EAGVTQSPTHLIKTRGQQATLRCSPISGHTSVYWYQQALGLGLQFLLWYDEGEERNRGNFPPRFSGRQFPNYSSELNVNALELEDSALYLCASSLYPYEQYFGPGTRLTVT.

With respect to this clone: The sample has other DNA sequences that encode this CDR3 too. The V call is TRBV5-1, the J call TRBJ1-2; 8 bases line up with TRBD1. Trimming removed 0 bases from V and 3 bases from J; junction bases left unmatched: 4. The CDR3 covers 15 residues. Germline assignment: CDR1 SGHRS and CDR2 YFSETQ. The CDR3 bases are TGCGCCAGCAGCTTGGTGCCAGGGGGCGACTATGGCTACACCTTC. This translates into CASSLVPGGDYGYTF. The entire variable domain, with the rest obtained from reference TRBV5-1 and TRBJ1-2, is as follows: KAGVTQTPRYLIKTRGQQVTLSCSPISGHRSVSWYQQTPGQGLQFLFEYFSETQRNKGNFPGRFSGRQFSNSRSEMNVSTLELGDSALYLCASSLVPGGDYGYTFGSGTRLTVV.

The V and J genes are TRBV9 and TRBJ1-2, with D maybe TRBD1 (5 bases). This CDR3 contains 12 residues. Trimming pared 0 bases from V and 7 bases from J, leaving 7 bases between. Germline V gene data show CDR1 as SGDLS and CDR2 as YYNGEE. CDR3 residues: CASSVGGGGYTF. The CDR3 DNA reads as TGTGCCAGCAGCGTAGGGGGGGGTGGCTACACCTTC. The whole variable domain, remainder taken from reference TRBV9 and TRBJ1-2, is DSGVTQTPKHLITATGQRVTLRCSPRSGDLSVYWYQQSLDQGLQFLIQYYNGEERAKGNILERFSAQQFPDLHSELNLSSLELGDSALYFCASSVGGGGYTFGSGTRLTVV.

The chain has TRBV11-2 and TRBJ2-4, with TRBD1 as a possible D gene (5 bases). V shed 5 bases and J shed 0 bases, with 11 bases lying between them. CDR1 is SGHAT and CDR2 is FQNNGV in the germline V gene. The CDR3 totals 15 residues. The CDR3 bases are TGTGCCAGCAGCCCTGACAGACTAGCCAAAAACATTCAGTACTTC. Translated, it gives CASSPDRLAKNIQYF.

This clone was observed a few times. J is TRBJ1-6 and V is TRBV18; D gene uncertain. The CDR3 is made up of 14 amino acids. From germline, CDR1 is KGHSH and CDR2 LQKENI. Trimming took off 7 bases at V and 7 bases at J, with 14 bases between the two ends. The CDR3 region is CASFVTGKNSPLHF. In DNA, the CDR3 is TGTGCCAGCTTTGTAACCGGCAAGAATTCACCCCTCCACTTT. Variable domain in full (rest from reference TRBV18 and TRBJ1-6): NAGVMQNPRHLVRRRGQEARLRCSPMKGHSHVYWYRQLPEEGLKFMVYLQKENIIDESGMPKERFSAEFPKEGPSILRIQQVVRGDSAAYFCASFVTGKNSPLHFGNGTRLTVT.

The rearrangement uses TRBV6-1 and TRBJ2-7; 7 bases map to TRBD1. The CDR3 has 13 amino acids. J lost 2 bases, V lost 8 bases, and 6 bases had no gene match. The germline V gene encodes CDR1 MNHNS and CDR2 SASEGT. The DNA of the CDR3 is TGTGCCAGCGGGGCCACAGGGGCCTACGAGCAGTACTTC. Translation: CASGATGAYEQYF.

The CDR3 spells CASSFGTYSYEQYF. The CDR3 DNA reads as TGTGCCAGCAGTTTCGGGACATACTCATACGAGCAGTACTTC. This chain uses TRBV28 with TRBJ2-7; D possibly corresponds to TRBD1 (6 bases). V shed 3 bases and J shed 4 bases, with 13 bases lying between them. The CDR3 has 14 residues. CDR1 and CDR2 (germline): MDHEN, SYDVKM.